This T cell receptor beta chain was recovered during a study of sequential checkpoint blockade in melanoma. Documented treatment: randomized to nivolumab then ipilimumab (arm A) or the reverse (arm B). No patient had prior DNA-damaging chemotherapy. Live CD3+CD8+ CD19− CD56− cells were sorted from PBMCs. Per germline, CDR1 MDHEN and CDR2 SYDVKM. With 4 bases removed from V and 5 bases from J, the gap between germline ends came to 5 bases. The CDR3 has 11 residues. Data came from immunoSEQ multiplex PCR; TCRdb stores just in-frame clones and leaves some out. The table shows over 25,000 clones, with around 82% occurring only once.

The sequencing here drew on CD8+ T cells sorted from blood (inferred from file names), taken from a patient given nivolumab and ipilimumab in sequence. The TCR sequence derives from a human donor with melanoma. This chain joins TRBV28 and TRBJ2-5; D is undetermined. CDR3 sequence reads: CASSSQETQYF. The CDR3 DNA reads TGTGCCAGCAGTTCACAGGAGACCCAGTACTTC.